The 22 T cell receptor beta chains below were found in one sample sequenced in a study of cytomegalovirus exposure and HLA in healthy donors. Primers: 60 Vbeta forward and 13 Jbeta reverse. Data came from immunoSEQ multiplex PCR; TCRdb stores just in-frame clones and leaves some out. The sample table includes roughly 200,000 clones. The sample was PBMCs. Receptors originate from a man aged 30 to 39 in good health and CMV-seronegative.

The chain recombines TRBV28 with TRBJ1-6; D might be TRBD1 (6 bases). Trimming took 6 bases from V and 6 from J, leaving 15 bases between them. Germline assignment: CDR1 MDHEN and CDR2 SYDVKM. The CDR3 runs to 15 residues. The CDR3 is CASRPAGAFNSPLHF. DNA for the CDR3: TGTGCCAGCAGACCCGCAGGGGCCTTTAATTCACCCCTCCACTTT.

The chain has TRBV30 and TRBJ2-6, with 9 bases matching TRBD1. The CDR3 is 17 amino acids. Trimming cost V 5 bases and J 0 bases; bases outside gene matches: 8. The V gene's germline CDR1 is GTSNPN and CDR2 SVGIG (reference sequence). The CDR3 DNA is TGTGCCTGGCGCCGGGACAGGGTCTTCTCTGGGGCCAACGTCCTGACTTTC. Translation gives CAWRRDRVFSGANVLTF.

The chain is built from TRBV5-6 and TRBJ2-3; TRBD1 agrees at 8 bases. The CDR3 is 16 residues long. From germline, CDR1 is SGHDT and CDR2 YYEEEE. Trimming cost V 1 base and J 5 bases; bases outside gene matches: 9. CDR3 region: CASSLRTGLYVDTQYF. CDR3 nucleotides: TGTGCCAGCAGCTTGCGGACAGGGCTTTATGTAGATACGCAGTATTTT. The entire variable domain, with the rest obtained from reference TRBV5-6 and TRBJ2-3, is as follows: DAGVTQSPTHLIKTRGQQVTLRCSPKSGHDTVSWYQQALGQGPQFIFQYYEEEERQRGNFPDRFSGHQFPNYSSELNVNALLLGDSALYLCASSLRTGLYVDTQYFGPGTRLTVL.

The gene calls are TRBV27 and TRBJ2-2; 13 bases are shared with TRBD2. Trimming cost V 6 bases and J 8 bases; bases outside gene matches: 0. CDR1 and CDR2 from the germline V gene are MNHEY and SMNVEV (reference sequence). This CDR3 has 13 amino acids. In DNA form, the CDR3 reads TGTGCCAGCAGGGGACTAGCGGGAGGGGAGCTGTTTTTT. Translated: CASRGLAGGELFF.

The gene calls are TRBV27 and TRBJ2-7; weak D call: TRBD1 (5 bases). The V end lost 3 bases, the J end lost 4 bases, and 16 bases lay between the germline ends. The CDR3 has 15 amino acids. Germline CDR1 and CDR2: MNHEY and SMNVEV (reference sequence). The CDR3 reads CASSLGRVVTYEQYF. The CDR3 nucleotides are TGTGCCAGCAGTTTGGGGCGAGTAGTCACATACGAGCAGTACTTC.

The chain is built from TRBV2 and TRBJ2-5; TRBD2 aligns across 10 bases. The CDR3 spans 16 residues. The germline CDR1 and CDR2 sequences are SNHLY and FYNNEI. The V gene end was trimmed by 6 bases and the J gene end by 5 bases; junction bases not matched to a gene: 12. The CDR3 region has the DNA TGTGCCAGCAGGGGGGTAAGCGGGAGGGCGACGGAGACCCAGTACTTC. Translated: CASRGVSGRATETQYF.

J is TRBJ2-7 and V is TRBV19; 11 positions agree with TRBD1. CDR1 and CDR2 (germline): LNHDA, SQIVND (reference sequence). Trimming removed 3 bases from V and 3 bases from J; junction bases left unmatched: 4. The CDR3 totals 15 residues. The CDR3, as DNA: TGTGCCAGTAGTATTCGCGGGACAGGGGGCTACGAGCAGTACTTC. Protein: CASSIRGTGGYEQYF.

V usage is TRBV7-8 and J usage is TRBJ2-5; 10 nucleotides line up with TRBD2. J lost 0 bases, V lost 4 bases, and 5 bases had no gene match. CDR1 and CDR2 from the germline V gene are SGHVS and FQNEAQ. CDR3 length equals 16 residues. CDR3: CASSSGTSAYQETQYF. CDR3 DNA sequence: TGTGCCAGCAGCTCCGGGACTAGCGCGTACCAAGAGACCCAGTACTTC.

V is TRBV4-3 and J is TRBJ1-1, with D perhaps matching TRBD1 (6 bases). V was shortened by 0 bases and J by 8 bases, with 13 bases between the two germline ends. The CDR3 has 14 residues. CDR1 is LGHNA, CDR2 YSLEER, per germline. The CDR3 protein is CASSQERGGAEAFF. The CDR3, as DNA: TGCGCCAGCAGCCAAGAACGGGGGGGGGCGGAAGCTTTCTTT.

J is TRBJ1-1 and V is TRBV18, with 9 bases fitting TRBD1. The germline V gene has CDR1 KGHSH and CDR2 LQKENI. J gave up 2 bases and V 1 base, and 8 bases lay outside the gene matches. This CDR3 has 17 residues. Written as DNA, the CDR3 is TGTGCCAGCTCACCACTAAACAGGGGGCTCCGAAACACTGAAGCTTTCTTT. It encodes CASSPLNRGLRNTEAFF.

This chain links TRBV30 with TRBJ1-2; TRBD1 is a possible D gene (6 bases). There are 13 residues in the CDR3. V lost 2 bases and J lost 2, with 9 bases in between. CDR1 is GTSNPN, CDR2 SVGIG, per germline (reference sequence). CDR3 loop: CAWSPGQNYGYTF. DNA of the CDR3: TGTGCCTGGAGTCCCGGACAGAACTATGGCTACACCTTC.

V is TRBV5-6 and J is TRBJ2-1; D is possibly TRBD2 (6 bases). The CDR3 runs 15 residues. The ends were cut back, 0 bases at V and 4 bases at J, with 11 bases in the middle. Germline-derived CDR1 and CDR2 are SGHDT and YYEEEE. The CDR3 reads CASSLVRGIYNEQFF. In DNA, the CDR3 is TGTGCCAGCAGCTTGGTACGGGGGATATACAATGAGCAGTTCTTC.

The V gene is TRBV7-2, the J gene TRBJ2-6; D possibly corresponds to TRBD1 (6 bases). Per germline, CDR1 SGHTA and CDR2 FQGNSA. This CDR3 has 17 residues. The V gene lost 4 bases and the J gene lost 0 bases, with 13 bases spanning the gap. The CDR3: CASSSARGGSGANVLTF. In DNA, the CDR3 is TGTGCCAGCAGCTCCGCGAGAGGGGGCTCTGGGGCCAACGTCCTGACTTTC.

The V and J genes are TRBV6-5 and TRBJ1-2; TRBD1 matches 7 bases. The CDR3 consists of 13 residues. The V gene's germline CDR1 is MNHEY and CDR2 SVGAGI. V was pared by 5 bases and J by 8 bases, with 8 bases of the junction left unmatched. CDR3 amino acids: CASSPFDRVGYTF. Written as DNA, the CDR3 is TGTGCCAGCAGTCCCTTCGACAGGGTCGGCTACACCTTC.

The V gene is TRBV5-4, the J gene TRBJ1-6, with a weak D call TRBD1 (5 bases). The CDR3 is 15 residues long. Trimming left V 0 bases short and J 10 bases short, with 14 bases between. From germline, CDR1 is SGHNT and CDR2 YYREEE (reference sequence). The CDR3 DNA follows: TGTGCCAGCAGCTTGGTTACAGGTGCCCAGTCACCCCTCCACTTT. This sequence encodes CASSLVTGAQSPLHF.

The gene calls are TRBV2 and TRBJ2-1; TRBD2 matches at 11 bases. Trimming at V came to 5 bases and at J to 6 bases, leaving 3 bases not matched to a gene. This CDR3 contains 14 residues. CDR1 and CDR2 from the germline V gene are SNHLY and FYNNEI. CDR3 DNA: TGTGCCAGCAGTTTAGCGGGGGGGCGCAATGAGCAGTTCTTC. Translating gives CASSLAGGRNEQFF.

CDR3 residues: CASRLAGGTEVTDTQYF. The CDR3 DNA reads as TGTGCCAGCAGACTAGCGGGAGGGACCGAGGTGACAGATACGCAGTATTTT. The chain employs TRBV27 and TRBJ2-3; 13 nucleotides align to TRBD2. This CDR3 is built from 17 residues. V trimming: 6 bases; J trimming: 3 bases; junction bases outside the gene matches: 9. Germline lookup yields CDR1 MNHEY and CDR2 SMNVEV (reference sequence).

The chain couples TRBV6-4 to TRBJ2-6; 7 nucleotides match TRBD1. This CDR3 comprises 16 residues. V shed 2 bases, J shed 4 bases, and the junction held 5 bases outside the gene matches. CDR1 and CDR2 (germline): MRHNA, SNTAGT. CDR3 sequence: CASSDGQGDGANVLTF. As DNA, the CDR3 is TGTGCCAGCAGTGACGGTCAGGGGGACGGGGCCAACGTCCTGACTTTC.

The V and J genes are TRBV6-1 and TRBJ2-1; 9 positions agree with TRBD1. In germline, CDR1 is MNHNS, CDR2 SASEGT. This CDR3 is 13 amino acids long. V shed 6 bases and J 8 bases; nucleotides not matched to a gene: 5. This CDR3 is CASRIQGAYEQFF. CDR3 sequence (DNA): TGTGCCAGCAGGATACAGGGGGCCTATGAGCAGTTCTTC.

This chain uses TRBV11-2 with TRBJ2-7, with D perhaps matching TRBD1 (6 bases). Per germline, CDR1 SGHAT and CDR2 FQNNGV. The length of the CDR3 is 17 residues. V lost 5 bases to trimming and J lost 0 bases, with 20 bases between them. The CDR3 region has the DNA TGTGCCAGCAGCCCTCAGAGAAGCAGGGGTTTCTCCTACGAGCAGTACTTC. Encoded protein: CASSPQRSRGFSYEQYF.

CDR3 protein: CASSVQRRGEQYF. As DNA, the CDR3 is TGTGCCAGCAGTGTTCAGCGTCGGGGGGAGCAGTACTTC. The chain links TRBV2 to TRBJ2-7; weak D call: TRBD2 (6 bases). V gave up 4 bases and J gave up 7 bases, with 14 bases separating them. The V gene's germline CDR1 is SNHLY and CDR2 FYNNEI. The CDR3 is made up of 13 amino acids.

This chain connects TRBV9 to TRBJ1-1; tentative D call: TRBD1 (6 bases). Per germline, CDR1 SGDLS and CDR2 YYNGEE. The CDR3 has 15 residues. V lost 3 bases and J 1 base, leaving 13 bases between the germline ends. Written as DNA, the CDR3 is TGTGCCAGCAGCGGAGGAGACAGGCGGAACACTGAAGCTTTCTTT. It encodes CASSGGDRRNTEAFF.